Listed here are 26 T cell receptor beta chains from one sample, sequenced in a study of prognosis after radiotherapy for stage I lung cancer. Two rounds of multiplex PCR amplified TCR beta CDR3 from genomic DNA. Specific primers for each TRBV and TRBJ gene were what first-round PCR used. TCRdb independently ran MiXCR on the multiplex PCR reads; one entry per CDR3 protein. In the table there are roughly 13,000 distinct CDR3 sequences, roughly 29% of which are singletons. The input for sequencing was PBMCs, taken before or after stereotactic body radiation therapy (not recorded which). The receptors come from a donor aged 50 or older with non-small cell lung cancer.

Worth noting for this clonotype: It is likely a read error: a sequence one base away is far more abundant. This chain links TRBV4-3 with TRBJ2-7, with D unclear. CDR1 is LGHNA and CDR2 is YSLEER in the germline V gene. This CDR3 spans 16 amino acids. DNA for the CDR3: TGCGCCAGCAACCAAGACCCCGAGGAGTCGGGCTACGAGCAGTACTTC. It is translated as CASNQDPEESGYEQYF.

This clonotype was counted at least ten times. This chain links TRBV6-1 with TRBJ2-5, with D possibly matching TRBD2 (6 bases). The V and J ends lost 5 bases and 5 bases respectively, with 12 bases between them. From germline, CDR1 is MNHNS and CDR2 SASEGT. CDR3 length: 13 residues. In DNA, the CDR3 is TGTGCCAGCAGTATCGCGGGGCGGGAGACCCAGTACTTC. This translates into CASSIAGRETQYF.

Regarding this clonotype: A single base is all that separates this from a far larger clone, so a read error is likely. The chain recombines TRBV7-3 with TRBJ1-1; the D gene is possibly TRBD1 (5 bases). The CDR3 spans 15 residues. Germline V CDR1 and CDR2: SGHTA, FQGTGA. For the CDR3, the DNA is TGTGCCAGCAGCTCCGTGGGTGGGGGTGACACTGAACCTTTCTTT. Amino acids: CASSSVGGGDTEPFF. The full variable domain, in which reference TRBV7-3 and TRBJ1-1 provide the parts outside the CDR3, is GAGVSQTPSNKVTEKGKYVELRCDPISGHTALYWYRQSLGQGPEFLIYFQGTGAADDSGLPNDRFFAVRPEGSVSTLKIQRTERGDSAVYLCASSSVGGGDTEPFFGQGTRLTVV.

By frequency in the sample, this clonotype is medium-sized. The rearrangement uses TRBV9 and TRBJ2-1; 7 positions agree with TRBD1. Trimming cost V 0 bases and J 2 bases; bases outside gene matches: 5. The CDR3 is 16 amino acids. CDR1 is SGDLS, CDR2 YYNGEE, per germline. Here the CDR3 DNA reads TGTGCCAGCAGCGTAGGACAGGGCTCTCCCTACAATGAGCAGTTCTTC. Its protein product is CASSVGQGSPYNEQFF.

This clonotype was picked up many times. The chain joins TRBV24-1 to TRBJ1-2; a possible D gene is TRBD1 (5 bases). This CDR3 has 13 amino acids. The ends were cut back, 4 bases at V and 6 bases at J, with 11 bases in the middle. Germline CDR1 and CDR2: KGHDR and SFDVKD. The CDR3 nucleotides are TGTGCCACCAGTGAACCCGGGACTGATGGCTACACCTTC. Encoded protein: CATSEPGTDGYTF.

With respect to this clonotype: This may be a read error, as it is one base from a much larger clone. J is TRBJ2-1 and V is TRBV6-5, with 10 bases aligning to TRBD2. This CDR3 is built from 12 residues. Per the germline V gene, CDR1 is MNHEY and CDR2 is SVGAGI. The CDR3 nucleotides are TGTGCCGGCAGTTTACTAGCGGGAGAGCAGTTCTTC. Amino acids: CAGSLLAGEQFF.

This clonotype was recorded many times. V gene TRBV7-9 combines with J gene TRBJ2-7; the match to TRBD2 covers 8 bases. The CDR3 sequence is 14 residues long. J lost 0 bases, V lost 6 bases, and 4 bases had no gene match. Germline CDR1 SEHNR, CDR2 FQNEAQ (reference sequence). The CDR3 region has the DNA TGTGCCAGCAGTACCGGGACTAGCTCCTACGAGCAGTACTTC. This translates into CASSTGTSSYEQYF.

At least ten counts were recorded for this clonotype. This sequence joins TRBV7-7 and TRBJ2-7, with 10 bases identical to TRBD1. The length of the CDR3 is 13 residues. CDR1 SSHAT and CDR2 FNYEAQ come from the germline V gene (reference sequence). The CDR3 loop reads CASSRDRGYEQYF. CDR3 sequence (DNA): TGTGCTAGCTCCCGGGACAGGGGCTACGAGCAGTACTTC. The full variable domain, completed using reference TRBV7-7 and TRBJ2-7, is GAGVSQSPRYKVTKRGQDVTLRCDPISSHATLYWYQQALGQGPEFLTYFNYEAQPDKSGLPSDRFSAERPEGSISTLTIQRTEQRDSAMYRCASSRDRGYEQYFGPGTRLTVT.

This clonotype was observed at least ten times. The CDR3 DNA is TGTGCCAGCAGAGAAGGGACAGGTTACAATGAGCAGTTCTTC. It codes for CASREGTGYNEQFF. The J gene is TRBJ2-1, the V gene TRBV28; TRBD1 matches 8 bases. The J segment lost 4 bases and the V segment lost 6 bases, leaving 5 bases of the junction unmatched. CDR1 MDHEN and CDR2 SYDVKM come from the germline V gene. This CDR3 region has 14 residues. The variable domain in full, completed from reference TRBV28 and TRBJ2-1, reads DVKVTQSSRYLVKRTGEKVFLECVQDMDHENMFWYRQDPGLGLRLIYFSYDVKMKEKGDIPEGYSVSREKKERFSLILESASTNQTSMYLCASREGTGYNEQFFGPGTRLTVL.

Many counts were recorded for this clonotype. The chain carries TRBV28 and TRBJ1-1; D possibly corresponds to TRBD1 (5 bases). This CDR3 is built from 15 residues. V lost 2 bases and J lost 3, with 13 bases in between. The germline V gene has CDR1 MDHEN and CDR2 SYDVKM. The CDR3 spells CASSLGPGRHTEAFF. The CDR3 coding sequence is TGTGCCAGCAGTTTAGGACCGGGGCGTCACACTGAAGCTTTCTTT.

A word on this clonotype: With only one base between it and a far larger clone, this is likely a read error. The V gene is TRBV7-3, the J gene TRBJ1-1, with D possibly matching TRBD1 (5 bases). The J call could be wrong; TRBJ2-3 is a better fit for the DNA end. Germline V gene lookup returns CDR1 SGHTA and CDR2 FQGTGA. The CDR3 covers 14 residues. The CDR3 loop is CASSQEWGADMQYF. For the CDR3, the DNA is TGTGCCAGCAGCCAGGAGTGGGGCGCAGATATGCAGTATTTT.

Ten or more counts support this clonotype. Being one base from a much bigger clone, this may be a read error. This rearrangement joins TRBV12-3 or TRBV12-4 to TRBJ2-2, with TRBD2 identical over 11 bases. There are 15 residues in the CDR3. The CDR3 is CTSSSSGRGGGELFF. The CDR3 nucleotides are TGTACCAGCAGCAGTAGCGGGAGGGGGGGCGGGGAGCTGTTTTTT.

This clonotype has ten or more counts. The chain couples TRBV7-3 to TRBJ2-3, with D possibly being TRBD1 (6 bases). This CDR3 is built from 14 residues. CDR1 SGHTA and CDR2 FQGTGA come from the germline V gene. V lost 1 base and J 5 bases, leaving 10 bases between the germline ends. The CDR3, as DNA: TGTGCCAGCAGCTTAAGGGGACAAAGAGATACGCAGTATTTT. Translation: CASSLRGQRDTQYF.

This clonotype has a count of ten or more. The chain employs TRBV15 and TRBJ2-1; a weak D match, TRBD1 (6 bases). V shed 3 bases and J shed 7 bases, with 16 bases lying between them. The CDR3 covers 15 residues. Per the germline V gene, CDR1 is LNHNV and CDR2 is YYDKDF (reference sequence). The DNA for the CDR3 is TGTGCCACCAGCAGGGACAGTTTTACGGGGAATGAGCAGTTCTTC. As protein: CATSRDSFTGNEQFF.

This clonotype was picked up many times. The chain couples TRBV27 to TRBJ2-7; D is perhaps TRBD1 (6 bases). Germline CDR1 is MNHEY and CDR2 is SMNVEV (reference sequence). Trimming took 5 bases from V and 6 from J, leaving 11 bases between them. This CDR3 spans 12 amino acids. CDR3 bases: TGTGCCAGCAGTCTCAGAGGGGGCGAGCAGTACTTC. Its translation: CASSLRGGEQYF.

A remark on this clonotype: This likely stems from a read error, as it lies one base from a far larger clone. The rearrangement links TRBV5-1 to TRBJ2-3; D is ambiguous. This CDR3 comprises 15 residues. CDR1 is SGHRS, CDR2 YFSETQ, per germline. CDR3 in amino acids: CASSRSPTSTDTQYF. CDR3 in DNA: TGTGCCAGCAGCAGATCCCCGACATCCACAGATACGCAGTATTTT.

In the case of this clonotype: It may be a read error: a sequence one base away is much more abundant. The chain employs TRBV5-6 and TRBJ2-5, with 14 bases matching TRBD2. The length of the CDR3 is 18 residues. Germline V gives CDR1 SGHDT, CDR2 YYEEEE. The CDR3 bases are TGTGCCAGCAGCGGGGGACTAGCGGGAGCGGGGTACCAAGAGACCAAGTACTTC. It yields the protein CASSGGLAGAGYQETKYF.

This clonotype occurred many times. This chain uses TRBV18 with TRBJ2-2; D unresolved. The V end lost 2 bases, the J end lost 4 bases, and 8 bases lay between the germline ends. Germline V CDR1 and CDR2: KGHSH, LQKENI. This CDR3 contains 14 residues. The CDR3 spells CASSPNYGTGELFF. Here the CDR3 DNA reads TGTGCCAGCTCACCAAACTACGGCACCGGGGAGCTGTTTTTT.

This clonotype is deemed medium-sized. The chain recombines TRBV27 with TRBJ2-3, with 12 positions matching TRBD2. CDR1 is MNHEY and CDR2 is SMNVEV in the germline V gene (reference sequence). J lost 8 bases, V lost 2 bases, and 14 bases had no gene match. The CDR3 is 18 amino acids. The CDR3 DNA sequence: TGTGCCAGCAGTTTACCCCCCTCGCTAGCGGGAGGGCCCGGTACGCAGTATTTT. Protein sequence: CASSLPPSLAGGPGTQYF.

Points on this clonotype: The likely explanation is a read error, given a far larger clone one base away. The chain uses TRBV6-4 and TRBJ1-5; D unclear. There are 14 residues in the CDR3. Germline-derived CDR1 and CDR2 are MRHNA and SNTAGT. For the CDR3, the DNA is TGTGCCGGCAGTGAGTACTATAGCAATCAGCCCCAGCATTTT. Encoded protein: CAGSEYYSNQPQHF.

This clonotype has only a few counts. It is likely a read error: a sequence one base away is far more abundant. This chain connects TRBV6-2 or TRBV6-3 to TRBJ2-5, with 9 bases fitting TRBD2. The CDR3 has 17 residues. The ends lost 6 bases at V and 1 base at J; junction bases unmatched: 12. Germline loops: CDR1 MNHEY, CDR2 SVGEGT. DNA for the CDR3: TGTGCCAGCAGACCGGCCGGGACTAGCCAATTCCAAGAGACCCAGTACTTC. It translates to CASRPAGTSQFQETQYF.

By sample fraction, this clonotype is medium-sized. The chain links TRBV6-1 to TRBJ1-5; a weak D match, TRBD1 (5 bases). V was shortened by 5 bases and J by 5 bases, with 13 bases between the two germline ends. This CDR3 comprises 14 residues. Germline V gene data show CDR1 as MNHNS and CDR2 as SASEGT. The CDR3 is CASSQGRKDQPQHF. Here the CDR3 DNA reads TGTGCCAGCAGTCAGGGTCGTAAGGATCAGCCCCAGCATTTT.

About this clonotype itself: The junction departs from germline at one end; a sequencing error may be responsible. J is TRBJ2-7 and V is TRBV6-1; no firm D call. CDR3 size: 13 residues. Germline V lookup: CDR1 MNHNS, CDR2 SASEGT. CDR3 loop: CASRREINYEEYF. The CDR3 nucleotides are TGTGCCAGCAGAAGAGAGATTAACTACGAGGAGTACTTC.

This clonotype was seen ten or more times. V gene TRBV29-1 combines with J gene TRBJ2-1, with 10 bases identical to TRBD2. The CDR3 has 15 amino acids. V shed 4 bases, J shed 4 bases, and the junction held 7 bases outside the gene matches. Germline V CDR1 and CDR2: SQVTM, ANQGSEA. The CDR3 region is CSVGKGLAAYNEQFF. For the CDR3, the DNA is TGCAGCGTTGGGAAAGGACTAGCGGCTTACAATGAGCAGTTCTTC.

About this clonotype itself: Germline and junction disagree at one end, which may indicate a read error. The CDR3 spells CASERVGQPQHF. Here the CDR3 DNA reads TGTGCCAGCGAAAGGGTCGGTCAGCCCCAACATTTT. The V gene is TRBV2, the J gene TRBJ1-5; no definite D call. The CDR3 sequence is 12 residues long. The V gene's germline CDR1 is SNHLY and CDR2 FYNNEI.

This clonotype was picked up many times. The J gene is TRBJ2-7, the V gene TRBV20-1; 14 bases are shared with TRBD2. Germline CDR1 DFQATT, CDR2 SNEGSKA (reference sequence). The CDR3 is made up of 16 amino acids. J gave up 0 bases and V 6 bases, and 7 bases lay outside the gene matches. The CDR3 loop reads CSASGLAGVHSYEQYF. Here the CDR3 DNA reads TGCAGTGCCTCGGGACTAGCGGGAGTCCACTCCTACGAGCAGTACTTC.